These 23 T cell receptor beta chains came from one sample sequenced in a study of shared clonotypes between healthy human individuals. The data were produced by immunoSEQ multiplex PCR, yet TCRdb's version contains in-frame clones alone and is incomplete. The sample carries 450,000 to 650,000 clones, around 78% recorded once. Sequencing was done on a sample of PBMCs. Receptors originate from a middle-aged woman in good health. Some clones in this sample may be carry-over from other donors' samples.

The V gene is TRBV9, the J gene TRBJ2-3, with D maybe TRBD2 (6 bases). V was shortened by 4 bases and J by 0 bases, with 12 bases between the two germline ends. Germline loops: CDR1 SGDLS, CDR2 YYNGEE. The CDR3 is 15 residues long. The CDR3 DNA sequence: TGTGCCAGCAGCTTAGGAGGGGCTAGCACAGATACGCAGTATTTT. Its protein product is CASSLGGASTDTQYF.

This chain connects TRBV7-8 to TRBJ2-7; 12 nucleotides match TRBD2. Looked up from germline, CDR1 is SGHVS and CDR2 is FQNEAQ. The CDR3 covers 13 residues. The V segment lost 8 bases and the J segment 2 bases; nucleotides outside the gene matches: 1. The CDR3 sequence is CASRLAGAYEQYF. In DNA form, the CDR3 reads TGTGCCAGCCGACTAGCGGGAGCCTACGAGCAGTACTTC.

This chain joins TRBV7-3 and TRBJ2-2, with TRBD1 identical over 8 bases. This CDR3 is 17 amino acids long. CDR1 and CDR2 from the germline V gene are SGHTA and FQGTGA. Trimming at V came to 4 bases and at J to 7 bases, leaving 14 bases not matched to a gene. CDR3 residues: CASSSDPRGQGHGELFF. DNA of the CDR3: TGTGCCAGCAGCTCGGACCCCCGCGGACAGGGCCACGGGGAGCTGTTTTTT.

The chain has TRBV5-1 and TRBJ1-2; no clear D. Per germline, CDR1 SGHRS and CDR2 YFSETQ. The CDR3 is made up of 14 amino acids. Trimming left V 0 bases short and J 4 bases short, with 10 bases between. The CDR3 sequence is CASSLGVGSYGYTF. CDR3 bases: TGCGCCAGCAGCTTGGGAGTGGGCAGCTATGGCTACACCTTC.

The genes are TRBV25-1 and TRBJ2-7; D unclear. The CDR3 spans 14 residues. V lost 0 bases to trimming and J lost 6 bases, with 12 bases between them. The germline V gene has CDR1 MGHDK and CDR2 SYGVNS. In nucleotides, the CDR3 is TGTGCCAGCAGTGAATATGGTCAGGTGGGCGAGCAGTACTTC. Protein product: CASSEYGQVGEQYF.

In its sample, this clone was seen a few times. This chain uses TRBV7-9 with TRBJ1-1; D gene ambiguous. CDR3 size: 14 residues. The V end lost 1 base, the J end lost 5 bases, and 11 bases lay between the germline ends. Germline V CDR1 and CDR2: SEHNR, FQNEAQ (reference sequence). The CDR3 here is CASSLGGISTEAFF. CDR3 in DNA: TGTGCCAGCAGCTTAGGAGGGATTAGTACTGAAGCTTTCTTT.

This chain connects TRBV2 to TRBJ2-5; TRBD1 agrees at 8 bases. Germline trimming cut 4 bases from V and 5 bases from J; bases unmatched to any gene: 6. CDR1 is SNHLY and CDR2 is FYNNEI in the germline V gene. The CDR3 extends over 14 amino acids. The CDR3 region is CASSGQGPRETQYF. The CDR3 region has the DNA TGTGCCAGCAGTGGACAGGGGCCCCGGGAGACCCAGTACTTC.

In nucleotides, the CDR3 is TGTGCCAGCAGCTTTATGGCCCACAATGAGCAGTTCTTC. The encoded protein is CASSFMAHNEQFF. The chain joins TRBV11-3 to TRBJ2-1; D is undetermined. V was cut by 3 bases and J by 5 bases, with 8 bases left in between. The CDR3 covers 13 residues. The germline gives CDR1 SGHNT, CDR2 YENEEA.

The rearrangement links TRBV10-3 to TRBJ2-7, with a possible D match to TRBD1 (6 bases). The CDR3 covers 16 residues. Germline assignment: CDR1 ENHRY and CDR2 SYGVKD. Trimming removed 2 bases from V and 1 base from J, with 15 bases in between. CDR3 protein: CAISEAPRGYSYEQYF. CDR3 sequence (DNA): TGTGCCATCAGTGAGGCCCCCAGGGGCTATTCCTACGAGCAGTACTTC.

The rearrangement joins TRBV19 to TRBJ2-7; 7 bases line up with TRBD1. Germline trimming cut 4 bases from V and 6 bases from J; bases unmatched to any gene: 9. CDR3 length: 14 amino acids. Germline V CDR1 and CDR2: LNHDA, SQIVND (reference sequence). DNA of the CDR3: TGTGCCAGTAGTACGAGGACAGGTTCGGTCGAGCAGTACTTC. Its protein product is CASSTRTGSVEQYF.

This clone was observed a single time. V and J are TRBV19 and TRBJ2-7, with D perhaps matching TRBD1 (6 bases). Trimming cost V 1 base and J 2 bases, with 9 bases left between them. Germline V gene sequence: CDR1 LNHDA, CDR2 SQIVND (reference sequence). The CDR3 is 14 amino acids. DNA for the CDR3: TGTGCCAGTAGTATAGCCCGACAGGCCTACGAGCAGTACTTC. Translation gives CASSIARQAYEQYF. Full variable domain (missing parts from reference TRBV19 and TRBJ2-7): DGGITQSPKYLFRKEGQNVTLSCEQNLNHDAMYWYRQDPGQGLRLIYYSQIVNDFQKGDIAEGYSVSREKKESFPLTVTSAQKNPTAFYLCASSIARQAYEQYFGPGTRLTVT.

This chain uses TRBV19 with TRBJ1-2; D is perhaps TRBD1 (5 bases). V was trimmed by 8 bases and J by 4 bases, leaving 20 bases between them. The germline CDR1 and CDR2 sequences are LNHDA and SQIVND (reference sequence). This CDR3 is built from 15 residues. The CDR3 DNA follows: TGTGCCAGTGGCCGGACAATCGAGGGCTCCTATGGCTACACCTTC. Its protein product is CASGRTIEGSYGYTF. Full variable domain (outside the CDR3, taken from reference TRBV19 and TRBJ1-2): DGGITQSPKYLFRKEGQNVTLSCEQNLNHDAMYWYRQDPGQGLRLIYYSQIVNDFQKGDIAEGYSVSREKKESFPLTVTSAQKNPTAFYLCASGRTIEGSYGYTFGSGTRLTVV.

J is TRBJ1-2 and V is TRBV7-9, with D unclear. This CDR3 spans 13 amino acids. The germline V gene encodes CDR1 SEHNR and CDR2 FQNEAQ (reference sequence). V dropped 5 bases and J dropped 4 bases, with 11 bases sitting between them. CDR3 loop: CASSLQEGYGYTF. The DNA for the CDR3 is TGTGCCAGCAGCCTCCAAGAGGGCTATGGCTACACCTTC. The variable domain in full, completed from reference TRBV7-9 and TRBJ1-2, reads DTGVSQNPRHKITKRGQNVTFRCDPISEHNRLYWYRQTLGQGPEFLTYFQNEAQLEKSRLLSDRFSAERPKGSFSTLEIQRTEQGDSAMYLCASSLQEGYGYTFGSGTRLTVV.

The chain combines TRBV5-1 with TRBJ1-2, with TRBD1 matching over 11 bases. Trimming removed 0 bases from V and 5 bases from J; junction bases left unmatched: 6. CDR3 length: 16 amino acids. Germline CDR1 is SGHRS and CDR2 is YFSETQ. The CDR3 loop is CASSLDSGTGGYGYTF. DNA for the CDR3: TGCGCCAGCAGCTTGGATTCCGGGACAGGGGGGTATGGCTACACCTTC.

The chain uses TRBV20-1 and TRBJ1-2; D may be TRBD1 (6 bases). V lost 6 bases to trimming and J lost 8 bases, with 13 bases between them. The CDR3 runs 11 residues. Germline V gene lookup returns CDR1 DFQATT and CDR2 SNEGSKA (reference sequence). The CDR3 spells CSATGQYGYTF. In DNA, the CDR3 is TGCAGTGCAACGGGACAATACGGCTACACCTTC.

Concerning this clone: A much larger clone lies one base from this, so it may be a read error. The chain recombines TRBV7-9 with TRBJ1-4; D not certain. The CDR3 is 15 residues long. Deletions cut 3 bases from V and 10 bases from J, with 18 bases between. Germline CDR1 and CDR2: SEHNR and FQNEAQ (reference sequence). The CDR3 region has the DNA TGTGCCAGCAGCTTCGGGCCCCCTGATTATGGAAAACTGTTTTTT. It translates to CASSFGPPDYGKLFF.

V gene TRBV30 combines with J gene TRBJ2-1, with a possible D match to TRBD1 (5 bases). The V end was cut by 0 bases, the J end by 2 bases, with 11 bases between. CDR1 GTSNPN and CDR2 SVGIG come from the germline V gene (reference sequence). This CDR3 has 15 amino acids. CDR3 sequence: CAWSVALGPYNEQFF. The CDR3 bases are TGTGCCTGGAGTGTGGCGTTGGGGCCCTACAATGAGCAGTTCTTC. The full variable domain, its missing parts supplied by reference TRBV30 and TRBJ2-1, is SQTIHQWPATLVQPVGSPLSLECTVEGTSNPNLYWYRQAAGRGLQLLFYSVGIGQISSEVPQNLSASRPQDRQFILSSKKLLLSDSGFYLCAWSVALGPYNEQFFGPGTRLTVL.

The chain joins TRBV30 to TRBJ1-2; tentative D call: TRBD1 (5 bases). Deletions cut 4 bases from V and 3 bases from J, with 9 bases between. Germline V gene sequence: CDR1 GTSNPN, CDR2 SVGIG (reference sequence). This CDR3 has 12 amino acids. The CDR3 nucleotides read TGTGCCTGGACAGGGTATGACTATGGCTACACCTTC. Translation: CAWTGYDYGYTF.

This clone was seen only once. The V gene is TRBV18, the J gene TRBJ1-1; D is unclear. Trimming took off 6 bases at V and 1 base at J, with 6 bases between the two ends. This CDR3 region has 12 residues. The germline V gene has CDR1 KGHSH and CDR2 LQKENI. The CDR3 nucleotides read TGTGCCAGCTCCCAAGGGAACACTGAAGCTTTCTTT. This translates into CASSQGNTEAFF.

The gene calls are TRBV7-8 and TRBJ1-1, with a weak D call TRBD1 (6 bases). The CDR3 extends over 13 amino acids. The V gene's germline CDR1 is SGHVS and CDR2 FQNEAQ. V lost 5 bases and J 4 bases, leaving 11 bases between the germline ends. CDR3 amino acids: CASSQRTVTEAFF. CDR3 bases: TGTGCCAGCAGCCAACGGACAGTCACTGAAGCTTTCTTT.

The chain combines TRBV7-2 with TRBJ2-2, with 8 bases identical to TRBD2. V lost 2 bases and J lost 8; bases outside the gene matches: 4. Germline V gives CDR1 SGHTA, CDR2 FQGNSA. The CDR3 runs to 14 residues. CDR3 protein: CASSLLLAGGELFF. The CDR3 bases are TGTGCCAGCAGCTTATTATTAGCGGGAGGGGAGCTGTTTTTT.

The chain joins TRBV18 to TRBJ1-4; D call uncertain. The germline V and J ends were trimmed by 3 bases and 2 bases, with 10 bases remaining between them. The CDR3 is 15 amino acids. CDR1 is KGHSH, CDR2 LQKENI, per germline. Here the CDR3 DNA reads TGTGCCAGCTCACCCTTTGAGGGCACTAATGAAAAACTGTTTTTT. Its translation is CASSPFEGTNEKLFF.

The chain links TRBV7-3 to TRBJ2-5; 10 bases are shared with TRBD1. Looked up from germline, CDR1 is SGHTA and CDR2 is FQGTGA. The J segment lost 1 base and the V segment lost 5 bases, leaving 4 bases of the junction unmatched. The CDR3 covers 15 residues. The CDR3, as DNA: TGTGCCAGCAGCCGTGGGACAGGGGTCCAAGAGACCCAGTACTTC. This translates into CASSRGTGVQETQYF.